The clone carrying this TCR beta chain appeared a single time. The target antigen is unknown. TCRdb keeps only in-frame clones here, not all; method: immunoSEQ multiplex PCR. Of about 79,000 clones listed, 88% are singletons. The CDR3 is 12 amino acids. Germline CDR1 MNHNS, CDR2 SASEGT. V was trimmed by 3 bases and J by 3 bases, leaving 5 bases between them. Enrollment shut out patients with autoimmune disease history or systemic immunosuppression. Blood got drawn at baseline, again on cycle 4 day 1, and then on cycle 7 day 1. The sample belongs to a study of OX40 agonist ivuxolimab in advanced cancers. Study-level background: Dose-escalation patients suffered from hepatocellular carcinoma, melanoma, renal cell or head and neck cancer.

Findings of the study overall: Low normalized T-cell clonal expansion was additionally recorded for some nonresponders.

The V and J genes are TRBV6-1 and TRBJ1-2, with D unresolved. This TCR was sampled from an adult with an advanced solid tumor such as melanoma, head and neck, liver or kidney cancer. Sample: CD4+ or CD8+ T cells sorted from blood, taken in a trial of the OX40 agonist ivuxolimab. The DNA for the CDR3 is TGTGCCAGCAGTGACAGGTACTATGGCTACACCTTC. Translated, it gives CASSDRYYGYTF.